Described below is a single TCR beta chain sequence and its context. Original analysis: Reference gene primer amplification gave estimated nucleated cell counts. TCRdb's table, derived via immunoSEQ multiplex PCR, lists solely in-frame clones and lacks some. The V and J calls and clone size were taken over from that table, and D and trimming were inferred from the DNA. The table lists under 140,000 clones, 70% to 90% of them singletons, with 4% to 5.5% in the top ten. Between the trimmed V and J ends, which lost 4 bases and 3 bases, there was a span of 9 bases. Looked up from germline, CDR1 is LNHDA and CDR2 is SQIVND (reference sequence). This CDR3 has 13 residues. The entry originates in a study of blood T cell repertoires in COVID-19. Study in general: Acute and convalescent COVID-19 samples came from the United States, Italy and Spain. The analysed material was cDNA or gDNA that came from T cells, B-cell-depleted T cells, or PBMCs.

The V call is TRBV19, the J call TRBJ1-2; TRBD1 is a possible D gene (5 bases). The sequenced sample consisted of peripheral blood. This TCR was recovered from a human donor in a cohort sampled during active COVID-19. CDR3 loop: CASSKTDYYGYTF. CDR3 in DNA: TGTGCCAGTAGTAAGACAGATTACTATGGCTACACCTTC.